The following is a TCR beta chain sequence with its context. The antigen remains unidentified. The length of the CDR3 is 16 residues. V lost 5 bases and J 2 bases, leaving 16 bases between the germline ends. From germline, CDR1 is SGHDN and CDR2 FVKESK. Produced via immunoSEQ multiplex PCR; TCRdb's table is partial and in-frame only. The sample contains 150,000 to 200,000 clones, around 90% of which appear only once. The data derive from a study of T cell responses to AZD1222 COVID-19 vaccine. General study points: Regions 160-218 and 743-854 dominated among vaccine-associated CD4 TCRs spanning spike. White British donors predominated, females outnumbered males, and clonal diversity was possibly underestimated. Sampled repertoires all dated from after the peak T cell response. Close to half of all spike-specific TCRs reportedly target regions of the variants that are unmutated.

V usage is TRBV14 and J usage is TRBJ1-5; the D gene is possibly TRBD1 (6 bases). The receptor comes from an adult in good health. This material consisted of peripheral blood, taken on day 0 of AZD1222 vaccination. Written as DNA, the CDR3 is TGTGCCAGCAGCACCCAAACAGGGATAGGCAATCAGCCCCAGCATTTT. It yields the protein CASSTQTGIGNQPQHF.